Below, 4 T cell receptor beta chains from the same sample are listed, as sequenced in a study of T cells in Graves' hyperthyroidism and ophthalmopathy. RNA transcripts provided the source from which TCR beta CDR3 regions were amplified. First-round RT-PCR with HTBI primers amplified the TCR CDR3 region. TCRdb independently ran MiXCR on the multiplex PCR reads; one entry per CDR3 protein. The table shows just under 750,000 distinct CDR3 sequences, with roughly 32% occurring only once. Sequencing was carried out using blood. The receptors derive from a woman in her forties with Graves' hyperthyroidism.

This clonotype was detected only a few times. The genes are TRBV6-2 or TRBV6-3 and TRBJ1-6; possibly TRBD1 for D (5 bases). Trimming cost V 7 bases and J 7 bases, with 17 bases left between them. Per germline, CDR1 MNHEY and CDR2 SVGEGT. The CDR3 covers 15 residues. CDR3 in amino acids: CASTHRGKPNSPLHF. The CDR3 DNA reads as TGTGCCAGCACCCATCGGGGGAAACCCAATTCACCCCTCCACTTT.

This CDR3 is CASSLRAGGSGELFF. For the CDR3, the DNA is TGTGCCAGCAGCTTAAGAGCGGGGGGGTCCGGGGAGCTGTTTTTT. The chain employs TRBV7-9 and TRBJ2-2; 10 bases match TRBD2. Germline assignment: CDR1 SEHNR and CDR2 FQNEAQ (reference sequence). The CDR3 sequence is 15 residues long. The V segment lost 2 bases and the J segment 6 bases; nucleotides outside the gene matches: 3.

This clonotype was detected once. The chain carries TRBV7-9 and TRBJ1-1; the match to TRBD1 covers 11 bases. The germline gives CDR1 SEHNR, CDR2 FQNEAQ (reference sequence). Germline trimming cut 6 bases from V and 1 base from J; bases unmatched to any gene: 7. There are 16 residues in the CDR3. The CDR3 sequence is CASSFGDRGRNTEAFF. Here the CDR3 DNA reads TGTGCCAGCAGTTTTGGGGACAGGGGGAGGAACACTGAAGCTTTCTTT.

The CDR3 DNA reads TGCAGCGTTGAAGTCGACAGGGGACATCAGCCCCAGCATTTT. As protein: CSVEVDRGHQPQHF. The chain has TRBV29-1 and TRBJ1-5; 8 bases agree with TRBD1. Trimming removed 1 base from V and 5 bases from J; junction bases left unmatched: 4. CDR1 is SQVTM, CDR2 ANQGSEA, per germline. CDR3 length equals 14 residues.